This T cell receptor (beta chain) was identified in a study of T cell repertoires in cytomegalovirus infection. Study overall: CMV infection plus the matching HLA type was flagged by public TCR beta signatures.

Germline lookup yields CDR1 LGHNA and CDR2 YSLEER. The CDR3 has 15 amino acids. TCRdb fed the reads into MiXCR, producing one record per CDR3 protein. The sample lists hundreds of thousands of distinct CDR3 sequences, approximately 31% seen once, with around 15% in the top ten. Turning to this clonotype: Its antigen is currently unknown. Germline is not matched at one junction end, which may reflect a read error.

The sample here was cultured CD8+ T cells from PBMCs, taken from culture after CMV antigen stimulation. The chain has TRBV4-3 and TRBJ2-6, with D possibly matching TRBD1 (6 bases). The sequence was obtained from a human donor in good health (CMV status not recorded). Some clones in this sample may be carry-over from other donors' samples. The CDR3: CASTQQGSGANVLTF. In DNA, the CDR3 is TGCGCCAGCACCCAACAGGGCTCTGGGGCCAACGTCCTGACTTTC.